This T cell receptor beta chain was captured by sequencing in a study of blood T cell repertoires in COVID-19. TCRdb's copy holds only in-frame clones and misses some; the assay was immunoSEQ multiplex PCR. The data contain 250,000 to 400,000 clones, under 90% of them singletons. Germline CDR1 reads PRHDT; CDR2 reads FYEKMQ (reference sequence). The CDR3 has 16 residues. With V trimmed by 0 bases and J by 1 base, 6 bases remained unmatched. The sample was peripheral blood. The chain combines TRBV13 with TRBJ2-7, with 7 bases aligning to TRBD1. The clonotype comes from a woman aged 30 to 39 with COVID-19, enrolled during active disease. DNA of the CDR3: TGTGCCAGCAGCTTAGGCCCCGAGACAGGGTCCTACGAGCAGTACTTC. Amino acid sequence: CASSLGPETGSYEQYF.